The clone carrying this T cell receptor (beta chain) was counted a single time. This entry belongs to a study of CD4 and CD8 cells across lung adenocarcinoma regions. Samples came from patients with localized non-small cell lung adenocarcinoma. Via MiXCR, TCRdb re-called the PCR reads, giving one row per CDR3 protein. Of about 12,000 distinct CDR3 sequences in the sample, about 50% were seen once. The CDR3 is 15 amino acids. V was clipped by 1 base and J by 0 bases, with 7 bases between them. Germline values: CDR1 LNHDA, CDR2 SQIVND (reference sequence). V is TRBV19 and J is TRBJ2-1, with D unresolved. The receptor was isolated from a male donor with lung adenocarcinoma. The CD4 and CD8 labels of this study may be unreliable. The sequenced sample consisted of CD8+ T cells from the margin of a lung tumor. The CDR3 loop is CASSIGMGSYNEQFF. As DNA, the CDR3 is TGTGCCAGTAGTATAGGGATGGGCTCCTACAATGAGCAGTTCTTC.